The sequence of this T cell receptor beta chain was determined in a study of immune heterogeneity within non-small cell lung tumors. This clonotype is labeled as medium-sized (0.01 to 0.1%). Bulk tumor genomic DNA, around 590 ng per sample, was used as template. Collection of several biopsies per primary tumor, spaced far apart, took place during surgery. Curative surgery was undertaken by patients, who had untreated, newly diagnosed non-small cell lung cancer. Amplifying TCR beta CDR3 involved multiplex PCR carried out with 32 V and 13 J primers. TCRdb re-analysed the multiplex PCR reads in MiXCR, keeping a single row per CDR3 protein. There are around 6,200 distinct CDR3 sequences in the sample; approximately 22% occur only once, and 8.5% to 9% lies in the top ten. The clonotype comes from a man in his 70s with non-small cell lung cancer. Sample: lung tumor tissue.

The CDR3 region is CASSLRDEQFF. CDR3 coding DNA: TGCGCCAGCAGCTTGCGAGATGAGCAGTTCTTC. The gene calls are TRBV5-1 and TRBJ2-1; D gene ambiguous. Germline V lookup: CDR1 SGHRS, CDR2 YFSETQ. V dropped 1 base and J dropped 8 bases, with 4 bases sitting between them. This CDR3 is 11 amino acids long.